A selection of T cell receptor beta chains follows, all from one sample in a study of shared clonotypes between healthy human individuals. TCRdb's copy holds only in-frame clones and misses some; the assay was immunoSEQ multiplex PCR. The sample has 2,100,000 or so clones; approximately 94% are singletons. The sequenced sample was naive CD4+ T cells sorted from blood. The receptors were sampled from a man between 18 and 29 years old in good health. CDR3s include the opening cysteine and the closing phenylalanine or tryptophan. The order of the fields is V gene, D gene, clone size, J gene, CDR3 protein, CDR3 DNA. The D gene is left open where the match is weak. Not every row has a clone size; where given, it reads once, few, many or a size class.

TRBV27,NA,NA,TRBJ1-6,CASSSRAADNSPLHF,TGTGCCAGCAGTTCAAGGGCAGCGGATAATTCACCCCTCCACTTT
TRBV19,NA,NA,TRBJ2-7,CASSRDQGSAGGEQYF,TGTGCCAGTAGTAGGGACCAGGGATCCGCCGGGGGCGAGCAGTACTTC
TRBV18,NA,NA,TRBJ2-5,CASSPLLAGGTQYF,TGTGCCAGCTCACCACTTCTAGCTGGAGGGACCCAGTACTTC
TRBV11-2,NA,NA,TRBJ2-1,CASRRYNEQFF,TGTGCCAGCAGACGGTACAATGAGCAGTTCTTC
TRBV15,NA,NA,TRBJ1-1,CATSRGRNLNTEAFF,TGTGCCACCAGCAGAGGTAGGAATTTGAACACTGAAGCTTTCTTT
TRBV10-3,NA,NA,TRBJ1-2,CAISTVATDYGYTF,TGTGCCATCTCCACTGTTGCCACGGACTATGGCTACACCTTC
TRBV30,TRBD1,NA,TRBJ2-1,CAWSPGGGEQFF,TGTGCCTGGAGTCCAGGGGGCGGTGAGCAGTTCTTC
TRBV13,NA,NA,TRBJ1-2,CASSLLSSNYGYTF,TGTGCCAGCAGCTTATTGAGTAGTAACTATGGCTACACCTTC
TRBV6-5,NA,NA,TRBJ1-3,CASASSAGGGNTIYF,TGTGCCAGCGCTTCTTCGGCGGGAGGTGGAAACACCATATATTTT
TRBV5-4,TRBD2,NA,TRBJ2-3,CASSQTSGGAATDTQYF,TGTGCCAGCAGCCAAACTAGCGGGGGGGCCGCAACAGATACGCAGTATTTT
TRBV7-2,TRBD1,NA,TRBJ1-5,CASSQRGLQPQHF,TGTGCCAGCAGCCAAAGGGGGCTCCAGCCCCAGCATTTT
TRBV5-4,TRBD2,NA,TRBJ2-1,CASSFPGTRSNEQFF,TGTGCCAGCAGCTTTCCCGGGACTAGAAGCAATGAGCAGTTCTTC
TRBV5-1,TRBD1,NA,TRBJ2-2,CASSYGQGTGELFF,TGCGCCAGCAGCTATGGACAGGGGACCGGGGAGCTGTTTTTT
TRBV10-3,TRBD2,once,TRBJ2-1,CAISGLAVYNEQFF,TGTGCCATCAGTGGACTAGCGGTCTACAATGAGCAGTTCTTC
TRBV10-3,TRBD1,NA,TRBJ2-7,CAIISDRGNEQYF,TGTGCCATCATTTCGGACAGGGGAAACGAGCAGTACTTC
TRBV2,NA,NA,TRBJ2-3,CASREDYTDTQYF,TGTGCCAGCAGGGAGGACTACACAGATACGCAGTATTTT
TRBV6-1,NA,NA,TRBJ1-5,CASSEPINQPQHF,TGTGCCAGCAGTGAACCTATTAATCAGCCCCAGCATTTT
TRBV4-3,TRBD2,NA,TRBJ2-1,CASSQARAGVFNEQFF,TGCGCCAGCAGCCAAGCTCGGGCGGGAGTATTCAATGAGCAGTTCTTC
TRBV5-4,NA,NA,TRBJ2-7,CASSLGQGRYEQYF,TGTGCCAGCAGCTTGGGGCAGGGGCGGTACGAGCAGTACTTC
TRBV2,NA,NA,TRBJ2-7,CASSYSGYEQYF,TGTGCCAGCAGTTATTCCGGGTACGAGCAGTACTTC
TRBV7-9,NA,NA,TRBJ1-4,CASSLRSTNEKLFF,TGTGCCAGCAGTTTACGCTCAACTAATGAAAAACTGTTTTTT
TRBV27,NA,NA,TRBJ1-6,CASSFNSDSPLHF,TGTGCCAGCAGTTTTAACTCAGATTCACCCCTCCACTTT
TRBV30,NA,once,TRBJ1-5,CAWSADNQPQHF,TGTGCCTGGAGTGCGGATAATCAGCCCCAGCATTTT
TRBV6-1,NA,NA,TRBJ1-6,CASSAKGPGHNSPLHF,TGTGCCAGCAGTGCTAAGGGGCCCGGACATAATTCACCCCTCCACTTT
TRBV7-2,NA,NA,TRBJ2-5,CASSLGSARARETQYF,TGTGCCAGCAGCTTAGGATCAGCAAGGGCAAGAGAGACCCAGTACTTC
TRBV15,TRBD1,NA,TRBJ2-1,CATSRDTGVGEQFF,TGTGCCACCAGCAGAGATACAGGGGTGGGTGAGCAGTTCTTC
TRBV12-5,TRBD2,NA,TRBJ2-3,CASGLVWKAGGPLGTDTQYF,TGTGCTAGTGGTTTGGTATGGAAGGCGGGAGGGCCTCTGGGCACAGATACGCAGTATTTT
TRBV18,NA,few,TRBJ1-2,CASSPPDRGYTF,TGTGCCAGCTCACCACCCGACCGGGGCTACACCTTC
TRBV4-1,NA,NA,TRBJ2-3,CASSQESGLVAQYF,TGCGCCAGCAGCCAAGAGTCGGGGCTAGTTGCGCAGTATTTT
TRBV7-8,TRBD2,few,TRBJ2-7,CASSLLSGTTYEQYF,TGTGCCAGCAGCTTACTGTCAGGGACTACCTACGAGCAGTACTTC
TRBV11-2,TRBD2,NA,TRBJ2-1,CASSLEGRTSGPYNEQFF,TGTGCCAGCAGCTTAGAAGGTAGGACTAGCGGGCCTTACAATGAGCAGTTCTTC
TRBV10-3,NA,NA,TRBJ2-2,CAISGPGPITGELFF,TGTGCCATCAGTGGACCGGGGCCTATCACCGGGGAGCTGTTTTTT
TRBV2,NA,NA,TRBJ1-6,CASSDRKNSPLHF,TGTGCCAGCAGTGACAGGAAAAATTCACCCCTCCACTTT
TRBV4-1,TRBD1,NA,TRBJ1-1,CASSRRGQTEAFF,TGCGCCAGCAGCCGTCGGGGACAGACTGAAGCTTTCTTT
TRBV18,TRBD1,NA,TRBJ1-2,CASSSSGTGTGYTF,TGTGCCAGCTCATCGTCCGGGACAGGGACCGGCTACACCTTC
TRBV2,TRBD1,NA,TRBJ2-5,CASSVYGTAQETQYF,TGTGCCAGCAGTGTTTACGGGACAGCTCAAGAGACCCAGTACTTC
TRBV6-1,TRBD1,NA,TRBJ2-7,CASSEARTGRYEQYF,TGTGCCAGCAGTGAAGCGCGGACAGGGAGGTACGAGCAGTACTTC
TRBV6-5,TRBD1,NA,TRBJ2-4,CASKSDRASKNIQYF,TGTGCCAGCAAATCAGACAGGGCTTCCAAAAACATTCAGTACTTC
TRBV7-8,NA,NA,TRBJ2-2,CASSFSPLEGLENTGELFF,TGTGCCAGCAGCTTTAGCCCTCTTGAGGGATTGGAGAACACCGGGGAGCTGTTTTTT
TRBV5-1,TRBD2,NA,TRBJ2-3,CASSLALRDYPGDTQYF,TGCGCCAGCAGCCTAGCCCTCCGGGACTACCCGGGAGATACGCAGTATTTT
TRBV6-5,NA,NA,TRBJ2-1,CASSYSASPPRKPEFF,TGTGCCAGCAGTTATTCCGCGTCGCCACCCCGGAAACCGGAGTTCTTC
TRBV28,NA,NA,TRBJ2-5,CASSGGRQETQYF,TGTGCCAGCAGTGGGGGGCGCCAAGAGACCCAGTACTTC
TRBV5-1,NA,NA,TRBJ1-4,CASSLVQRGEKLFF,TGCGCCAGCAGCTTGGTCCAAAGGGGGGAAAAACTGTTTTTT
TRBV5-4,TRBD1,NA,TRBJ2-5,CASSSIDREQETQYF,TGTGCCAGCAGCTCGATTGACAGGGAGCAAGAGACCCAGTACTTC
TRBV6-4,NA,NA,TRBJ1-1,CASRDTGRGTEAFF,TGTGCCAGCAGGGACACAGGCCGGGGCACTGAAGCTTTCTTT